This TCR beta chain originates from a study of CXCR3-negative and CXCR3-positive naive CD8 T cells. Across the whole study: Sequencing brought in some 130 million TRB reads altogether, and each library got about 1.5 +/- 0.3 million. Study-wide findings and caveats: Diversity in memory CD8+ cells fell much lower than the comparably high levels seen in both naive subsets. Unlike memory cells, which differed, naive CXCR3-negative and CXCR3-positive cells had similar TRBV-TRBJ usage.

Researchers prepared the TRB cDNA libraries using 5' RACE with UMI labels. Following a re-call of the 5' RACE reads, TCRdb has one entry per CDR3 protein and lacks DNA. In all, the sample yields about 45,000 distinct CDR3 sequences. The CDR3 is made up of 14 amino acids. For this clonotype: No antigen is known for it.

The J gene is TRBJ2-7, the V gene TRBV12-3 or TRBV12-4; TCRdb returns TRBD1, unconfirmable since there is no DNA. Material for sequencing was memory CD8+ T cells from blood. The receptor's source is a human donor in good health. Some clones in this sample may be carry-over from other donors' samples. CDR3 region: CASSLGGQPPEQYF.